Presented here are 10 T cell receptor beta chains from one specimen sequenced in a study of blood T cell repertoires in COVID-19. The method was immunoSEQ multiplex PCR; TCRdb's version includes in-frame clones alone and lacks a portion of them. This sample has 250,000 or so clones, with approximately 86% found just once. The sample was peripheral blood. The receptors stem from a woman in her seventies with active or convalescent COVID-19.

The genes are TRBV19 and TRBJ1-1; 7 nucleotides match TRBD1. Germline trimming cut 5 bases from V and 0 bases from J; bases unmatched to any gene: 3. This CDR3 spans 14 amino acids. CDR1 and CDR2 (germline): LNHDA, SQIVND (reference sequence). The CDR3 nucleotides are TGTGCCAGTAGTGTGACAGGGATGAACACTGAAGCTTTCTTT. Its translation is CASSVTGMNTEAFF.

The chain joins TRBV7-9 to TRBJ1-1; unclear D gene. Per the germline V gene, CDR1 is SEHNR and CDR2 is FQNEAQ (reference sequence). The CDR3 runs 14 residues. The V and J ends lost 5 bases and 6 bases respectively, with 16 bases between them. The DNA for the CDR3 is TGTGCCAGCAGCCCCCCCGGCGGCTCCTCTGAAGCTTTCTTT. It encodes CASSPPGGSSEAFF.

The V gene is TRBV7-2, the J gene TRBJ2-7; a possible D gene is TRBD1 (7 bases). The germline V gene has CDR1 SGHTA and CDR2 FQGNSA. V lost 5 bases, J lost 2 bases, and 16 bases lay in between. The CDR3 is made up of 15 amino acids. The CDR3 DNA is TGTGCCAGCAGCCAGGGGGTGACTAGGACCTACGAGCAGTACTTC. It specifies CASSQGVTRTYEQYF.

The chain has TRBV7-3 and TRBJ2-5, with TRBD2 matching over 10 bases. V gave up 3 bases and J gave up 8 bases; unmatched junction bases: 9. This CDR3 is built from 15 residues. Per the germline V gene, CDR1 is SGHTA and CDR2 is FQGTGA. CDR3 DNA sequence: TGTGCCAGCAGCTTGGGGCTAGCGGGGGTCTCCACCCAGTACTTC. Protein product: CASSLGLAGVSTQYF.

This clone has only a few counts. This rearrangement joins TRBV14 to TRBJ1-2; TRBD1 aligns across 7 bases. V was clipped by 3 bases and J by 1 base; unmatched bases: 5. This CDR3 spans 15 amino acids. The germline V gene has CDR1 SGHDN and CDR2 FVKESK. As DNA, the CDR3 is TGTGCCAGCAGCCACAACAGGGGCCTTAACTATGGCTACACCTTC. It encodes CASSHNRGLNYGYTF.

CDR3 coding DNA: TGTGCCAGCAGCCACGGGGTAACGCAGCCCCAGCATTTT. The encoded protein is CASSHGVTQPQHF. The J gene is TRBJ1-5, the V gene TRBV11-2; D not resolved. This CDR3 is 13 amino acids long. CDR1 and CDR2 (germline): SGHAT, FQNNGV. V lost 5 bases, J lost 7 bases, and 12 bases lay in between.

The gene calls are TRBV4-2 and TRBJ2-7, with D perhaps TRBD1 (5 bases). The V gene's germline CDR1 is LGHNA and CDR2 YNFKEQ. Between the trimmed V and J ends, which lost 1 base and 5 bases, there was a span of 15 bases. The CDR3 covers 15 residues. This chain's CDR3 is CASSQGRQGFHEQYF. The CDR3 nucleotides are TGTGCCAGCAGCCAAGGTAGGCAGGGTTTCCACGAGCAGTACTTC.

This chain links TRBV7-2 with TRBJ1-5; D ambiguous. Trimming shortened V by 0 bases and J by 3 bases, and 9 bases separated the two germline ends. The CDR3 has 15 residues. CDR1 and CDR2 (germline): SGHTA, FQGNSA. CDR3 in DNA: TGTGCCAGCAGCTTAGCGACTGCCACCAATCAGCCCCAGCATTTT. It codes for CASSLATATNQPQHF. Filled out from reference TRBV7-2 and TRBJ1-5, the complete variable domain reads GAGVSQSPSNKVTEKGKDVELRCDPISGHTALYWYRQSLGQGLEFLIYFQGNSAPDKSGLPSDRFSAERTGGSVSTLTIQRTQQEDSAVYLCASSLATATNQPQHFGDGTRLSIL.

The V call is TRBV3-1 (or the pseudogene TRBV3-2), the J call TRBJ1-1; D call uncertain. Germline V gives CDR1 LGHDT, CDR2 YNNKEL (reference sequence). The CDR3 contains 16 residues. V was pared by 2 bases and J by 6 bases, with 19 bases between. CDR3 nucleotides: TGTGCCAGCAGCCAACCCTACTTAGCAAAGGCTTCTGAAGCTTTCTTT. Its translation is CASSQPYLAKASEAFF.

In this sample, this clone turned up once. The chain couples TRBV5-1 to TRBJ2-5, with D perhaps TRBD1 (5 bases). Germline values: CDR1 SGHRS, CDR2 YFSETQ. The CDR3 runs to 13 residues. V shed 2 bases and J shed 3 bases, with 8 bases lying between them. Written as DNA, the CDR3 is TGCGCCAGCAGCTTAGGACACGAAGAGACCCAGTACTTC. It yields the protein CASSLGHEETQYF. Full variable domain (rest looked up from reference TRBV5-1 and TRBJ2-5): KAGVTQTPRYLIKTRGQQVTLSCSPISGHRSVSWYQQTPGQGLQFLFEYFSETQRNKGNFPGRFSGRQFSNSRSEMNVSTLELGDSALYLCASSLGHEETQYFGPGTRLLVL.